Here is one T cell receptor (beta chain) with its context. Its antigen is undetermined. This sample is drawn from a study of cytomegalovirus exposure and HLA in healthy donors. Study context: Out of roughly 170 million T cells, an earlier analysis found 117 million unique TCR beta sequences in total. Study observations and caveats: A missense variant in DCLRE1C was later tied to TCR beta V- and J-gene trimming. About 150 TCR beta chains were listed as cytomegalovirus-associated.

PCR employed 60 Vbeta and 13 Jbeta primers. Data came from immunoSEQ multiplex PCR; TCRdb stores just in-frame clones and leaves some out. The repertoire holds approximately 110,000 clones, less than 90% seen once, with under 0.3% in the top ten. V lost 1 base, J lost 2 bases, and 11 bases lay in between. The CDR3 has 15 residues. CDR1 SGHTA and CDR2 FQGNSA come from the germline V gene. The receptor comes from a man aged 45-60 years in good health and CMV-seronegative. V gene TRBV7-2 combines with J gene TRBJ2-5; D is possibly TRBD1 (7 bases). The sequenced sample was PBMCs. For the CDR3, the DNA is TGTGCCAGCAGCTTAGTCCAGGGGGGACAAGAGACCCAGTACTTC. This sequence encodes CASSLVQGGQETQYF.